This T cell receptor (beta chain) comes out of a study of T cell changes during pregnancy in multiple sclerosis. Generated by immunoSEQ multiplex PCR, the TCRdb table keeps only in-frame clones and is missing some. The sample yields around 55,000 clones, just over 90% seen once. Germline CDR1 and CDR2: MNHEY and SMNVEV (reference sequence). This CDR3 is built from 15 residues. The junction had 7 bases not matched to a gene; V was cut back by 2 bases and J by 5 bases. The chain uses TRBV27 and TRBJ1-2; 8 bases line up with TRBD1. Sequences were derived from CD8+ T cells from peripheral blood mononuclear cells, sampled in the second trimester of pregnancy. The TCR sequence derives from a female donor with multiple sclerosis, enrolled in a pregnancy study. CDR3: CASSLRGQVLYGYTF. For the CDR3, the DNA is TGTGCCAGCAGTTTAAGGGGACAGGTCCTATATGGCTACACCTTC.